A selection of T cell receptor beta chains follows, all from one sample in a study of cytomegalovirus exposure and HLA in healthy donors. Sequencing used immunoSEQ multiplex PCR; TCRdb keeps in-frame clones, though not all of them. The sample shows about 140,000 clones, around three quarters of them seen only once. Material for sequencing was PBMCs. The receptors were gathered from a young man in good health. CDR3s include the opening cysteine and the closing phenylalanine or tryptophan. D genes are given only for firm matches. Expanded clones get a size class; other rows say once, few or many, or leave the size out.

clone size: -
V gene: TRBV29-1
J gene: TRBJ1-2
D gene: TRBD1
CDR3 protein: CSVVPLPDRGRRNGYTF
CDR3 DNA: TGCAGCGTCGTCCCTCTACCAGACAGGGGCCGGCGGAATGGCTACACCTTC

clone size: -
V gene: TRBV7-2
J gene: TRBJ2-3
D gene: TRBD2
CDR3 protein: CASSRTSGNTDTQYF
CDR3 DNA: TGTGCCAGCAGCCGGACTAGCGGGAACACAGATACGCAGTATTTT

clone size: -
V gene: TRBV18
J gene: TRBJ2-5
D gene: -
CDR3 protein: CASSPPAGIRETQYF
CDR3 DNA: TGTGCCAGCTCACCACCGGCGGGCATACGAGAGACCCAGTACTTC

clone size: -
V gene: TRBV19
J gene: TRBJ2-4
D gene: -
CDR3 protein: CASSIPTIKNIQYF
CDR3 DNA: TGTGCCAGTAGTATCCCCACAATCAAAAACATTCAGTACTTC

clone size: -
V gene: TRBV6-1
J gene: TRBJ2-3
D gene: TRBD2
CDR3 protein: CASRTSGRTDTQYF
CDR3 DNA: TGTGCCAGCAGGACTAGCGGGAGGACAGATACGCAGTATTTT

clone size: few
V gene: TRBV13
J gene: TRBJ2-7
D gene: -
CDR3 protein: CASSLGRGGSAYEQYF
CDR3 DNA: TGTGCCAGCAGCTTGGGGAGGGGGGGGTCGGCCTACGAGCAGTACTTC

clone size: -
V gene: TRBV7-9
J gene: TRBJ2-7
D gene: -
CDR3 protein: CASSPPGASYEQYF
CDR3 DNA: TGTGCCAGCAGCCCGCCAGGGGCCTCCTACGAGCAGTACTTC

clone size: once
V gene: TRBV5-1
J gene: TRBJ1-2
D gene: TRBD1
CDR3 protein: CASRAQGANYGYTF
CDR3 DNA: TGCGCCAGCAGAGCACAGGGGGCGAACTATGGCTACACCTTC

clone size: once
V gene: TRBV30
J gene: TRBJ2-1
D gene: TRBD2
CDR3 protein: CAWSSGRRNEQFF
CDR3 DNA: TGTGCCTGGAGTAGCGGGAGGCGTAATGAGCAGTTCTTC

clone size: -
V gene: TRBV5-1
J gene: TRBJ2-1
D gene: -
CDR3 protein: CASKDSGNEQFF
CDR3 DNA: TGCGCCAGCAAAGACTCCGGGAATGAGCAGTTCTTC

clone size: -
V gene: TRBV12-5
J gene: TRBJ1-5
D gene: TRBD1
CDR3 protein: CASGPTRTGNHQPQHF
CDR3 DNA: TGTGCTAGTGGCCCAACCCGGACAGGGAACCATCAGCCCCAGCATTTT

clone size: -
V gene: TRBV19
J gene: TRBJ2-7
D gene: -
CDR3 protein: CASREGKLYEQYF
CDR3 DNA: TGTGCCAGTCGCGAGGGAAAGCTATACGAGCAGTACTTC

clone size: -
V gene: TRBV7-9
J gene: TRBJ1-5
D gene: -
CDR3 protein: CASSLGPGLGPQHF
CDR3 DNA: TGTGCCAGCAGCTTAGGCCCAGGATTGGGGCCCCAGCATTTT

clone size: -
V gene: TRBV5-1
J gene: TRBJ2-7
D gene: TRBD2
CDR3 protein: CASKRLAGEYEQYF
CDR3 DNA: TGCGCCAGTAAACGACTAGCGGGAGAATACGAGCAGTACTTC

clone size: -
V gene: TRBV30
J gene: TRBJ1-5
D gene: TRBD1
CDR3 protein: CARDRGDNQPQHF
CDR3 DNA: TGTGCCCGGGACAGGGGGGACAATCAGCCCCAGCATTTT

clone size: -
V gene: TRBV30
J gene: TRBJ1-5
D gene: TRBD1
CDR3 protein: CAWSALPDRGGQPQHF
CDR3 DNA: TGTGCCTGGAGTGCCCTCCCAGACAGGGGCGGGCAGCCCCAGCATTTT

clone size: -
V gene: TRBV25-1
J gene: TRBJ2-1
D gene: TRBD1
CDR3 protein: CASSGIGTGRDEQFF
CDR3 DNA: TGTGCCAGCAGTGGGATCGGGACAGGGCGCGATGAGCAGTTCTTC

clone size: -
V gene: TRBV11-2
J gene: TRBJ2-7
D gene: -
CDR3 protein: CASSFGGSYEQYF
CDR3 DNA: TGTGCCAGCAGCTTTGGGGGGAGCTACGAGCAGTACTTC

clone size: -
V gene: TRBV6-6
J gene: TRBJ1-2
D gene: -
CDR3 protein: CASSYYGQPYGYTF
CDR3 DNA: TGTGCCAGCAGTTACTACGGACAGCCCTATGGCTACACCTTC

clone size: -
V gene: TRBV7-9
J gene: TRBJ2-5
D gene: -
CDR3 protein: CASSSVQDREETQYF
CDR3 DNA: TGTGCCAGCAGCTCCGTCCAGGACAGAGAAGAGACCCAGTACTTC

clone size: -
V gene: TRBV5-8
J gene: TRBJ2-3
D gene: -
CDR3 protein: CASTLPGVSTDTQYF
CDR3 DNA: TGTGCCAGCACTCTTCCAGGGGTTAGCACAGATACGCAGTATTTT

clone size: -
V gene: TRBV29-1
J gene: TRBJ2-7
D gene: TRBD2
CDR3 protein: CSVAAGGTYEQYF
CDR3 DNA: TGCAGCGTTGCGGCGGGAGGTACTTACGAGCAGTACTTC

clone size: -
V gene: TRBV28
J gene: TRBJ1-1
D gene: -
CDR3 protein: CASSFGTPTPEAFF
CDR3 DNA: TGTGCCAGCAGTTTTGGGACACCAACCCCTGAAGCTTTCTTT

clone size: -
V gene: TRBV27
J gene: TRBJ1-2
D gene: -
CDR3 protein: CASSSTDNYGYTF
CDR3 DNA: TGTGCCAGCAGTTCGACAGATAACTATGGCTACACCTTC

clone size: -
V gene: TRBV28
J gene: TRBJ2-7
D gene: -
CDR3 protein: CASSSLSALSYEQYF
CDR3 DNA: TGTGCCAGCAGTTCCTTATCCGCGCTCTCCTACGAGCAGTACTTC

clone size: once
V gene: TRBV21-1
J gene: TRBJ2-3
D gene: -
CDR3 protein: CASSKRRAGNTDTQYF
CDR3 DNA: TGTGCCAGCAGCAAAAGGCGAGCGGGCAACACAGATACGCAGTATTTT

clone size: -
V gene: TRBV11-3
J gene: TRBJ2-3
D gene: -
CDR3 protein: CASSSRDSLDTQYF
CDR3 DNA: TGTGCCAGCAGCTCCCGGGACTCCCTCGATACGCAGTATTTT